This TCR beta chain was recovered during a study of T cell responses to AZD1222 COVID-19 vaccine. Overall study findings and caveats: Increases in Spike-specific TCR breadth and depth were seen after two AZD1222 doses. Females outnumbered males among donors, who were mostly white British; clonal diversity was possibly underestimated.

The CDR3 loop spans 18 amino acids. A remark on this clone: The antigen remains unidentified.

Sequencing used immunoSEQ multiplex PCR; TCRdb keeps in-frame clones, though not all of them. The sample shows about 150,000 clones, around nine tenths of them seen only once. This sequence joins TRBV12-2 and TRBJ2-5; whether TRBD2, the table's D call, matches the DNA was not checked. TRBV12-2 is given as a pseudogene. The source was peripheral blood, collected 28 days after the second AZD1222 dose. This clonotype was obtained from an adult who received the AZD1222 COVID-19 vaccine. The CDR3 DNA reads TGTGCAAGTCGCCCATCAGCCGGGCGGGAGGGGATGTACCGGACCCAGTACTTC. Translation: CASRPSAGREGMYRTQYF.